This TCR beta chain was identified during a study of graft-versus-host responses after intestinal transplantation. As for the study in general: Uniformly, recipients were administered anti-thymocyte globulin induction with subsequent tacrolimus and steroids for 3 to 4 years.

Method: immunoSEQ multiplex PCR; TCRdb's copy keeps in-frame clones and lacks some. Here the sample spans around 100,000 clones, approximately 92% being singletons. Study-level results: The presence of high graft-versus-host to host-versus-graft clonal ratios in allografts characterized patients with graft-donor T cell macrochimerism.

A note on this clone: Its antigen is unknown.

The CDR3 is 14 residues long. CDR1 and CDR2 from the germline V gene are LNHDA and SQIVND (reference sequence). Trimming took 1 base from V and 5 from J, leaving 11 bases between them. Sequenced here: unstimulated CD4+ T cells sorted from spleen or lymph node cells, sampled before transplant. V and J are TRBV19 and TRBJ2-5; D is unclear. The source of this sequence is a human donor who was the organ donor for an intestinal transplant. The CDR3 DNA follows: TGTGCCAGTAGTATAGGGCTGGGATCGGAGACCCAGTACTTC. Translating it yields CASSIGLGSETQYF.